The 18 T cell receptor beta chains in this list originate from one sample, sequenced in a study of CXCR3-negative and CXCR3-positive naive CD8 T cells. UMI-labeled 5' RACE TRB cDNA libraries were prepared from the cells. TCRdb derives one entry per CDR3 protein from the 5' RACE reads, leaving out DNA. The sample holds about 98,000 distinct CDR3 sequences. No antigen has been identified for these receptors. Points from the study as a whole: Hydrophobicity was higher for TRB CDR3s found in CXCR3-positive naive cells than in CXCR3-negative naive cells.

Sequencing used naive CXCR3+ CD8+ T cells from blood. Subset given: CD45RO-CCR7+CD27+CD95- naive CD8+ T cells expressing CXCR3 (TNR3+). These TCRs come from a human donor in good health. Some clones in this sample may be carry-over from other donors' samples.

The rearrangement links TRBV5-4 to TRBJ2-1; TCRdb outputs TRBD1, but without DNA this stays unchecked. Looked up from germline, CDR1 is SGHNT and CDR2 is YYREEE (reference sequence). The CDR3 spans 15 residues. CDR3 amino acids: CASSLGSLGGSEQFF.

The chain joins TRBV6-2 or TRBV6-3 to TRBJ2-1; as DNA is missing, the TRBD2 call by TCRdb cannot be tested. This CDR3 comprises 16 residues. Germline V gene sequence: CDR1 MNHEY, CDR2 SVGEGT. The CDR3 protein is CASSEILAGDPGEQFF.

The J gene is TRBJ2-1, the V gene TRBV4-1; absent DNA, TCRdb's TRBD1 call cannot be checked. From germline, CDR1 is MGHRA and CDR2 YSYEKL. This CDR3 spans 18 amino acids. The CDR3 region is CASSQVAWGQTSYNEQFF.

This chain connects TRBV29-1 to TRBJ2-7; no DNA is available, so the TRBD1 call from TCRdb remains unchecked. This CDR3 region has 14 residues. The germline V gene encodes CDR1 SQVTM and CDR2 ANQGSEA. The CDR3 spells CSVELTGATYEQYF.

This chain connects TRBV21-1 to TRBJ1-4. TRBV21-1 is a recognized pseudogene. The CDR3 contains 19 residues. CDR3 in amino acids: CASSKGPQGGSATNEKLFF.

This chain connects TRBV7-9 to TRBJ1-4. Germline loops: CDR1 SEHNR, CDR2 FQNEAQ (reference sequence). The CDR3 has 16 amino acids. The CDR3: CASSFSTPGINEKLFF.

The V gene is TRBV29-1, the J gene TRBJ2-7; checking the TCRdb D call of TRBD1 is not possible without DNA. The CDR3 runs 13 residues. Germline lookup yields CDR1 SQVTM and CDR2 ANQGSEA. The CDR3 sequence is CSVLGRGTYEQYF.

The chain carries TRBV7-6 and TRBJ2-7. The CDR3 sequence is 16 residues long. From germline, CDR1 is SGHVS and CDR2 FNYEAQ. This CDR3 reads CASSLAPDRNSYEQYF.

CDR3 sequence: CAISEPGTGPVGTEAFF. The genes are TRBV10-3 and TRBJ1-1; the TRBD1 assignment by TCRdb is unverifiable without DNA. CDR3 length equals 17 residues. Looked up from germline, CDR1 is ENHRY and CDR2 is SYGVKD.

This sequence joins TRBV10-2 and TRBJ1-6; lacking DNA, the TRBD1 call made by TCRdb goes unchecked. CDR3 length: 15 residues. The germline V gene has CDR1 WSHSY and CDR2 SAAADI. Here the CDR3 reads CASSESDREHSPLHF.

The rearrangement uses TRBV11-2 and TRBJ2-2; no DNA is available, so the TRBD2 call from TCRdb remains unchecked. The CDR3 is 15 amino acids. Germline-derived CDR1 and CDR2 are SGHAT and FQNNGV. The CDR3 region is CASTRGLGNTGELFF.

The V gene is TRBV19, the J gene TRBJ1-1; the TCRdb D gene call, TRBD1, has no DNA to confirm it. This CDR3 spans 15 amino acids. CDR1 and CDR2 from the germline V gene are LNHDA and SQIVND (reference sequence). The CDR3 protein is CASSMDRGLDTEAFF.

This sequence joins TRBV5-1 and TRBJ2-2. This CDR3 region has 15 residues. Germline V gene sequence: CDR1 SGHRS, CDR2 YFSETQ. CDR3: CASSLAAAGTGELFF.

The J gene is TRBJ2-1, the V gene TRBV13; the TCRdb D gene call, TRBD2, has no DNA to confirm it. CDR1 is PRHDT, CDR2 FYEKMQ, per germline (reference sequence). The CDR3 is 17 residues long. The CDR3 spells CASSLVGLPRAYNEQFF.

The genes are TRBV12-3 or TRBV12-4 and TRBJ2-2; the D call from TCRdb, TRBD2, cannot be confirmed without DNA. This CDR3 contains 17 residues. CDR3 amino acids: CASSRYGLAQNTGELFF.

This chain links TRBV29-1 with TRBJ2-7; TCRdb indicates TRBD1, and absent DNA this call remains unverified. This CDR3 is built from 14 residues. Germline CDR1 is SQVTM and CDR2 is ANQGSEA. CDR3 loop: CSVETGTGTYEQYF.

V usage is TRBV5-1 and J usage is TRBJ2-7. This CDR3 spans 14 amino acids. The germline CDR1 and CDR2 sequences are SGHRS and YFSETQ. CDR3: CASSLDRGPYEQYF.

V and J are TRBV7-9 and TRBJ2-6. Germline V lookup: CDR1 SEHNR, CDR2 FQNEAQ (reference sequence). This CDR3 region has 21 residues. CDR3 loop: CATPLGGRTSQKGSGANVLTF.